This T cell receptor (beta chain) was found in a study of tumor and adjacent non-tumor tissue in lung cancer. Study findings and constraints: In normal lung, the top 100 clones were significantly more dominant than in tumor.

The CDR3 length is 14 residues. Worth noting for this clonotype: Its cognate antigen is unknown. Possible read error: a much larger clone is one base away.

Three rounds of nested PCR, following a modified ARM-PCR protocol, produced the TCRbeta library. TCRdb recomputed calls from the multiplex PCR reads with MiXCR, one row per CDR3 protein. The data show 90,000 to 110,000 distinct CDR3 sequences, with roughly two thirds seen just once and over 15% held by the top ten. The template was RNA from unsorted bulk tissue. Distant lung tissue was collected more than 3 cm away from the tumor edge. This chain uses TRBV12-3 or TRBV12-4 with TRBJ1-5; TRBD1 is a possible D gene (6 bases). The sequenced material came from distant non-tumor lung tissue. This receptor was taken from a man aged 55 to 70 with non-small cell lung cancer. The CDR3 bases are TGTGCCAGCAGTCCCGGACAGTTTAATCAGTCCCAGCATTTT. It yields the protein CASSPGQFNQSQHF.